The following is a T cell receptor beta chain sequence with its context. Its antigen is still unknown. No much larger clone is present one base from it, and per-base qualities are unavailable. Vitiligo counted as stable when lesions had not changed during the previous 6 months. Stable patients also had to lack confetti depigmentation, a clinical sign of active vitiligo. Patients who had been treated within the previous three months were excluded. Ficoll density gradient centrifugation was used to isolate PBMCs from heparinized blood, after which the PBMCs were flash-frozen. Trimmed from V: 6 bases; trimmed from J: 1 base; junction bases lacking a gene match: 11. Measured from the cysteine to the phenylalanine, the CDR3 is 16 residues long. The sequence is cut down to CDR3 DNA, 48 bases in frame from base 1. The germline V gene supplies CDR1 SGHRS and CDR2 YFSETQ. This sample is part of a study of resident and recirculating memory T cells in vitiligo (dated by TCRdb to 2017 to 2018). Background on the whole study: For TCR beta sequencing, each of a few stable vitiligo patients provided PBMCs and epidermis from shave biopsies taken at two lesional sites and two nonlesional sites. Without cell sorting, samples were homogenized immediately before genomic DNA was extracted using the Qiagen DNeasy Blood & Tissue Kit. The goal of the human TCR beta sequencing was to check whether lesional vitiligo skin contained specific clones that differed from the clones found in nonlesional skin and blood.

TCR beta chains were amplified from genomic DNA with the immunoSEQ hsTCRB kit. TCR beta libraries were sequenced on an Illumina MiSeq instrument by the immunoSEQ service. As for the original processing: The immunoSEQ Analyzer was used to analyze the repertoire data. TCRdb re-hosts the immuneACCESS table, in-frame sequences only. Its copies lack some clones; in the studies checked, an unresolved V gene accounts for under half of them, and the cause for the rest is not known. For V, J and clone size, that table is used; D and trimming come from the DNA. For this sample the table gives 60,000 to 80,000 clones, of which approximately 91% were detected only once. The top ten constitute around 4.6% of the sample. The paper as a whole reports these results and caveats: Because TCR sequences were not shared across biopsy sites or across patients, the findings suggest that different lesions are infiltrated by different T cell clones, a pattern described as private specificity. Clonality was not the same from one vitiligo lesion to another, and no unique dominant TCR clone turned up. Overlap and correlation analysis found no significant repertoire overlap between any two biopsies, even biopsies from the same patient, apart from each lesion compared with itself. Future mechanistic studies are needed so that the relative contributions of the lesion-infiltrating T cell clones and of human Trm versus Tcm pools can be evaluated.

This clonotype was obtained from a male donor with vitiligo. Rearrangement joined TRBV5-1 to TRBJ2-5; TRBD1 lines up with 8 middle nucleotides. Input material: blood. The bases read TGCGCCAGCAACCTGAGGACAGGGAGTACCCAAGAGACCCAGTACTTC. Its amino acids are CASNLRTGSTQETQYF.